This TCR beta chain is drawn from a study of T cell responses to AZD1222 COVID-19 vaccine (TCRdb year 2021). Describing the broader study: TCR sequencing covered fewer than 250 trial participants: 200 to 220 given two doses of AZD1222 and approximately 26 given two doses of MenACWY control vaccine. Trial participants were enrolled by age into subgroups of 18-55, 56-69 and 70-plus years, and roughly 150, 30 and 60 TCR-sequenced participants, respectively, were included in these subgroups. What the research found in general, with its limitations: Vaccine-associated CD4 TCRs spanned the whole spike protein, with dominant responses in regions 160-218 and 743-854. Because no samples from the day 14 peak response were available, repertoires could be characterized only after the peak T cell response. Conclusions about previously exposed vaccinees are limited, since just six AZD1222 recipients were seropositive for SARS-CoV-2 at baseline. Nearly half of unique spike-specific TCRs reportedly recognized epitopes outside regions mutated in the B.1.351 and B.1.1.7 variants. A significant rise in spike-specific TCR breadth and depth was observed after two AZD1222 doses relative to day 0 and relative to MenACWY recipients. Participants were mostly white British and included more females than males, and it was suggested by the authors that clonal diversity may have been underestimated. The 56-69-year group was small, and its depth increase did not reach significance, likely because of low power.

Per the publication, the time point label means: about 28 days (+/-7) after the second vaccine dose. The treatment or condition label corresponds to: meningococcal conjugate vaccine given as trial control. The vaccinee samples were drawn from two UK trials, COV001 and COV002, one of which was a single-blind randomized controlled phase 2/3 trial testing AZD1222 (ChAdOx1 nCoV-19) in healthy adults. For TCRbeta chain sequencing, PBMC samples were collected from trial participants at day 0 and at day 28 after the second dose. The CDR3 regions of human TCRbeta chains were analyzed by immunosequencing. The study's processing was this. Repertoire TCRs were matched against a reference library of SARS-CoV-2-specific TCRs generated with the MIRA antigen-specificity platform. Breadth meant the fraction of unique TCRs that were SARS-CoV-2-associated, whereas depth meant the fraction of total T cells that were SARS-CoV-2-associated. Each spike-specific TCR was assigned to its reactive spike region and to a CD4 or CD8 class using the MIRA data. Log10-transformed breadth and depth values were compared by one-way ANOVA with Sidak's multiple comparisons tests. Sourced from immuneACCESS, this table was stored by TCRdb with only in-frame sequences that have V and J called. A share of the clones is absent; for the studies checked, an unresolved V gene accounts for under half, and the remainder has no known explanation. That table furnishes V, J and clone size, whereas the DNA furnished D and trimming. Present in this sample are tens of thousands of clones, approximately 89% of which were seen just once. The ten largest make up about 9.1% of the sample.

Turning to this clone: There is no known antigen for this receptor. No qualities accompany the bases; no much larger clone lies one base away.

At the junction V is shortened by 6 bases and J by 8 bases, with 13 bases in between. Via the germline V gene (reference sequence), CDR1 is DFQATT and CDR2 SNEGSKA. Spanning cysteine to phenylalanine, the CDR3 consists of 11 amino acids. CDR3 DNA only is kept here, 33 bases in frame from base 1. This chain joins TRBV20-1 to TRBJ1-2; the D gene cannot be resolved reliably. The source material was peripheral blood, sampled 28 days after the second dose of the MenACWY control vaccine. This TCR came from an adult who received the MenACWY meningococcal vaccine as a control. CDR3 loop: CSAMGFTGYTF. The DNA sequence follows: TGCAGTGCCATGGGCTTTACCGGCTACACCTTC.